This T cell receptor (beta chain) was obtained from a study of cytomegalovirus exposure and HLA in healthy donors. With respect to this clone: Its antigen is not identified.

Amplification used 60 Vbeta primers and 13 Jbeta primers. Original methodology: Tens of millions of unique TCR beta chains, roughly 11 million of them shared, were counted by a later analysis. Using immunoSEQ multiplex PCR, the repertoire was profiled, and TCRdb retains in-frame clones only, with some absent. V and J calls and clone size are those listed in that table; D and trimming were worked out from the DNA. The table shows around 140,000 clones, with 80% occurring only once. Study-wide points: When a later analysis was performed, an Asian-associated ancestry cluster reportedly had fewer N-insertions than the roughly 700-donor mean. V- and J-gene trimming in TCR beta was tied to a missense DCLRE1C variant by an analysis performed later.

CDR1 and CDR2 (germline): MNHEY, SVGAGI. This CDR3 has 14 amino acids. V was clipped by 8 bases and J by 5 bases, with 17 bases between them. The source material was PBMCs. This TCR came from a man between 45 and 60 years old in good health and CMV-seronegative. The chain is built from TRBV6-5 and TRBJ2-3, with TRBD1 as a possible D gene (6 bases). CDR3 residues: CASGAGQPKDTQYF. In DNA, the CDR3 is TGTGCCAGCGGGGCAGGACAGCCTAAAGATACGCAGTATTTT.